The present T cell receptor beta chain was sequenced within a study of blood T cell repertoires in COVID-19. The wider study: Sources were T cells, B-cell-depleted T cells, or PBMCs; the material itself was cDNA or gDNA.

Clones were read by immunoSEQ multiplex PCR, and TCRdb kept only the in-frame ones, dropping some. The sample lists roughly 150,000 clones, 85% to 90% seen once, with about 15% in the top ten. The length of the CDR3 is 13 residues. Germline loops: CDR1 SGHRS, CDR2 YFSETQ. V was pared by 1 base and J by 4 bases, with 8 bases between. The sequenced sample was peripheral blood. J is TRBJ2-5 and V is TRBV5-1; TRBD1 is a possible D gene (6 bases). This clonotype was obtained from a middle-aged woman with acute or convalescent COVID-19. DNA for the CDR3: TGCGCCAGCAGCTTGAGAGGGGGAGAGACCCAGTACTTC. It translates to CASSLRGGETQYF.